A selection of T cell receptor beta chains follows, all from one sample in a study of T cells in Graves' hyperthyroidism and ophthalmopathy. TCRdb re-analysed the multiplex PCR reads in MiXCR, keeping a single row per CDR3 protein. This table has under 350,000 distinct CDR3 sequences, roughly 18% appearing once. The sample consisted of blood. The source is a woman between 45 and 60 years old with Graves' hyperthyroidism. Both conserved end residues are part of each CDR3. Each record gives: D gene, CDR3 length, J gene, clone size, V gene, CDR3 DNA, CDR3 protein. A D gene is named only where the DNA matches it firmly. A clone size is listed for some rows: how often the clone was seen (once, few, many), or a class if it is expanded.

d_call: NA
cdr3_length: 13
j_call: TRBJ1-2
clone_size: NA
v_call: TRBV3-1
cdr3_nt: TGTGCCAGCAGCCCGGGACGGACGTATGGCTACACCTTC
cdr3_aa: CASSPGRTYGYTF

d_call: NA
cdr3_length: 13
j_call: TRBJ1-2
clone_size: many
v_call: TRBV5-1
cdr3_nt: TGCGCCAGCAGCCCGACGGCTAACTATGGCTACACCTTC
cdr3_aa: CASSPTANYGYTF

d_call: NA
cdr3_length: 15
j_call: TRBJ2-1
clone_size: many
v_call: TRBV11-2
cdr3_nt: TGTGCCAGCAGCTTAAGGGTGGAGCCCTACAATGAGCAGTTCTTC
cdr3_aa: CASSLRVEPYNEQFF

d_call: NA
cdr3_length: 13
j_call: TRBJ1-2
clone_size: many
v_call: TRBV6-1
cdr3_nt: TGTGCCAGCAGTGAAGCGGGGCGACGGGGCTACACCTTC
cdr3_aa: CASSEAGRRGYTF

d_call: TRBD2
cdr3_length: 13
j_call: TRBJ2-1
clone_size: many
v_call: TRBV7-9
cdr3_nt: TGTGCCAGCAGCCCCGGGACTAGCAATGAGCAGTTCTTC
cdr3_aa: CASSPGTSNEQFF

d_call: TRBD1
cdr3_length: 16
j_call: TRBJ1-6
clone_size: few
v_call: TRBV28
cdr3_nt: TGTGCCAGCGGACAGGCCGGGAGCTCCTATAATTCACCCCTCCACTTT
cdr3_aa: CASGQAGSSYNSPLHF

d_call: NA
cdr3_length: 15
j_call: TRBJ2-1
clone_size: few
v_call: TRBV7-6
cdr3_nt: TGTGCCAGCAGCACCCGGGGGCAGTCATACAATGAGCAGTTCTTC
cdr3_aa: CASSTRGQSYNEQFF

d_call: NA
cdr3_length: 14
j_call: TRBJ1-2
clone_size: few
v_call: TRBV6-1
cdr3_nt: TGTGCCAGCACAACCGCCGCGGGGCCCCGCCGCTACACCTTC
cdr3_aa: CASTTAAGPRRYTF

d_call: TRBD1
cdr3_length: 15
j_call: TRBJ2-1
clone_size: many
v_call: TRBV12-3/TRBV12-4
cdr3_nt: TGTGCCAGCAGTTCCGGACAGGGGGCGATCAATGAGCAGTTCTTC
cdr3_aa: CASSSGQGAINEQFF

d_call: NA
cdr3_length: 15
j_call: TRBJ2-1
clone_size: NA
v_call: TRBV12-3/TRBV12-4
cdr3_nt: TGTGCCAGCACCTCGAGCTCTAGCTCCTACAATGAGCAGTTCTTC
cdr3_aa: CASTSSSSSYNEQFF

d_call: NA
cdr3_length: 16
j_call: TRBJ2-1
clone_size: NA
v_call: TRBV19
cdr3_nt: TGTGCCAGTAGTCAGTACGGGGGGCGATTCTACAATGAGCAGTTCTTC
cdr3_aa: CASSQYGGRFYNEQFF

d_call: NA
cdr3_length: 17
j_call: TRBJ2-7
clone_size: few
v_call: TRBV20-1
cdr3_nt: TGCAGTGCTAGAGATTTTATGGGATGGGTACAGACCTACGAGCAGTACTTC
cdr3_aa: CSARDFMGWVQTYEQYF

d_call: TRBD2
cdr3_length: 17
j_call: TRBJ2-5
clone_size: few
v_call: TRBV4-1
cdr3_nt: TGCGCCAGCAGCCAAGGGGGGACTAGCGGCGCCCAAGAGACCCAGTACTTC
cdr3_aa: CASSQGGTSGAQETQYF

d_call: TRBD1
cdr3_length: 15
j_call: TRBJ1-6
clone_size: few
v_call: TRBV2
cdr3_nt: TGTGCCAGCAGGGTAGGAGGGGGCAACAATTCACCCCTCCACTTT
cdr3_aa: CASRVGGGNNSPLHF

d_call: NA
cdr3_length: 15
j_call: TRBJ1-5
clone_size: many
v_call: TRBV28
cdr3_nt: TGTGCCAGCAGCCAACCGGGACCTGAGAATCAGCCCCAGCATTTT
cdr3_aa: CASSQPGPENQPQHF

d_call: TRBD1
cdr3_length: 14
j_call: TRBJ1-1
clone_size: NA
v_call: TRBV7-2
cdr3_nt: TGTGCCAGCAGCCAGCACAGGGGAGGGACTGAAGCTTTCTTT
cdr3_aa: CASSQHRGGTEAFF

d_call: TRBD1
cdr3_length: 12
j_call: TRBJ1-1
clone_size: many
v_call: TRBV3-1
cdr3_nt: TGTGCCAGCAGCCCGGACAGGCAGGCAGCTTTCTTT
cdr3_aa: CASSPDRQAAFF

d_call: NA
cdr3_length: 13
j_call: TRBJ2-7
clone_size: few
v_call: TRBV4-2
cdr3_nt: TGTGCCAGTTCCCGGGACCCCAGGGGCGAGCAGTACTTC
cdr3_aa: CASSRDPRGEQYF

d_call: TRBD1
cdr3_length: 13
j_call: TRBJ1-1
clone_size: many
v_call: TRBV3-1
cdr3_nt: TGTGCCAGCAGCCAAGAAGGGGGCACTCAAGCTTTCTTT
cdr3_aa: CASSQEGGTQAFF

d_call: NA
cdr3_length: 15
j_call: TRBJ1-5
clone_size: many
v_call: TRBV6-1
cdr3_nt: TGTGCCAGCAGTCCAGCGGGGGCGAGCAATCAGCCCCAGCATTTT
cdr3_aa: CASSPAGASNQPQHF

d_call: TRBD1
cdr3_length: 15
j_call: TRBJ1-5
clone_size: few
v_call: TRBV10-3
cdr3_nt: TGTGCCATCAGTGAGGGACAGGGGGGCGGTCAGCCCCAGCATTTT
cdr3_aa: CAISEGQGGGQPQHF

d_call: NA
cdr3_length: 10
j_call: TRBJ2-3
clone_size: many
v_call: TRBV20-1
cdr3_nt: TGCAGTGCTGAGGCGGATACGCAGTATTTT
cdr3_aa: CSAEADTQYF